Listed below are T cell receptor beta chains from one sample, sequenced in a study of T cells after yellow fever vaccination. MiXCR, applied by TCRdb to the 5' RACE reads, yields one record per CDR3 protein. In the table there are fewer than 450,000 distinct CDR3 sequences, roughly 8.4% of which are singletons. The sequenced sample was PBMCs, obtained more than 35 days after the first yellow fever vaccination. The receptors stem from a man aged 18 to 29 who received the YFV17D yellow fever vaccine. Each CDR3 is given with its conserved first and last residue. Fields, in order: V gene, clone size, D gene, J gene, CDR3 protein, CDR3 DNA. The D gene is left open where the match is weak. Clone size appears in some rows only: once, few, many, or a class for an expanded clone.

V gene: TRBV5-1; clone size: many; D gene: -; J gene: TRBJ2-3; CDR3 protein: CASSGGTASTDTQYF; CDR3 DNA: TGCGCCAGCAGCGGGGGGACAGCCAGCACAGATACGCAGTATTTT
V gene: TRBV5-4; clone size: few; D gene: -; J gene: TRBJ2-5; CDR3 protein: CASSSPVIGETQYF; CDR3 DNA: TGTGCCAGCAGCTCCCCTGTGATTGGCGAGACCCAGTACTTC
V gene: TRBV19; clone size: once; D gene: -; J gene: TRBJ2-2; CDR3 protein: CASTTGGETGELFF; CDR3 DNA: TGTGCCAGTACCACCGGAGGGGAGACCGGGGAGCTGTTTTTT
V gene: TRBV20-1; clone size: -; D gene: -; J gene: TRBJ1-6; CDR3 protein: CSASTGWVNSPLHF; CDR3 DNA: TGCAGTGCTAGTACAGGGTGGGTTAATTCACCCCTCCACTTT
V gene: TRBV18; clone size: few; D gene: -; J gene: TRBJ2-2; CDR3 protein: CASSPEAAGELFF; CDR3 DNA: TGTGCCAGCTCACCCGAGGCCGCCGGGGAGCTGTTTTTT
V gene: TRBV6-1; clone size: -; D gene: -; J gene: TRBJ2-7; CDR3 protein: CASRAPHMYEQYF; CDR3 DNA: TGTGCCAGCAGGGCCCCCCATATGTACGAGCAGTACTTC
V gene: TRBV4-3; clone size: -; D gene: TRBD2; J gene: TRBJ2-7; CDR3 protein: CASSQRISGGGAYEQYF; CDR3 DNA: TGCGCCAGCAGCCAACGAATTAGCGGGGGGGGCGCCTACGAGCAGTACTTC
V gene: TRBV29-1; clone size: -; D gene: TRBD2; J gene: TRBJ2-2; CDR3 protein: CSVLALAGTGELFF; CDR3 DNA: TGCAGCGTTTTGGCTCTAGCGGGGACCGGGGAGCTGTTTTTT
V gene: TRBV4-1; clone size: few; D gene: -; J gene: TRBJ2-1; CDR3 protein: CASGIAGYNEQFF; CDR3 DNA: TGCGCCAGCGGTATAGCAGGGTATAATGAGCAGTTCTTC
V gene: TRBV5-1; clone size: few; D gene: TRBD2; J gene: TRBJ2-3; CDR3 protein: CASTTSGHTDTQYF; CDR3 DNA: TGCGCCAGCACTACTAGCGGACACACAGATACGCAGTATTTT
V gene: TRBV5-4; clone size: -; D gene: -; J gene: TRBJ2-7; CDR3 protein: CASSFGGGTYEQYF; CDR3 DNA: TGTGCCAGCAGCTTTGGAGGGGGCACCTACGAGCAGTACTTC
V gene: TRBV12-3/TRBV12-4; clone size: few; D gene: -; J gene: TRBJ1-3; CDR3 protein: CASSLAGSSGNTPYF; CDR3 DNA: TGTGCCAGCAGTTTAGCGGGGTCCTCTGGAAACACCCCCTATTTT
V gene: TRBV7-2; clone size: -; D gene: -; J gene: TRBJ2-2; CDR3 protein: CASSFRGLPNTGELFF; CDR3 DNA: TGTGCCAGCAGCTTCCGGGGACTCCCAAACACCGGGGAGCTGTTTTTT
V gene: TRBV5-8; clone size: -; D gene: -; J gene: TRBJ2-7; CDR3 protein: CASSKFRETWGEQYF; CDR3 DNA: TGTGCCAGCAGCAAATTCCGGGAGACTTGGGGCGAGCAGTACTTC
V gene: TRBV5-6; clone size: few; D gene: -; J gene: TRBJ2-7; CDR3 protein: CASSVRRSYEQYF; CDR3 DNA: TGTGCCAGCAGCGTCAGACGCTCCTACGAGCAGTACTTC
V gene: TRBV4-3; clone size: -; D gene: -; J gene: TRBJ1-1; CDR3 protein: CASSQESWTEAFF; CDR3 DNA: TGCGCCAGCAGCCAAGAGAGTTGGACTGAAGCTTTCTTT
V gene: TRBV5-1; clone size: few; D gene: TRBD1; J gene: TRBJ1-6; CDR3 protein: CASSLGDSPNSPLHF; CDR3 DNA: TGCGCCAGCAGCTTGGGGGACAGTCCTAATTCACCCCTCCACTTT
V gene: TRBV7-2; clone size: few; D gene: -; J gene: TRBJ1-2; CDR3 protein: CASSAYRDGYTF; CDR3 DNA: TGTGCCAGCAGCGCCTACAGGGACGGCTACACCTTC
V gene: TRBV12-3/TRBV12-4; clone size: -; D gene: -; J gene: TRBJ2-1; CDR3 protein: CASSPNSSRQFF; CDR3 DNA: TGTGCCAGCAGCCCCAATAGCTCGAGGCAGTTCTTC
V gene: TRBV27; clone size: -; D gene: -; J gene: TRBJ1-2; CDR3 protein: CASAPWGGQGYTF; CDR3 DNA: TGTGCCAGCGCCCCCTGGGGGGGCCAGGGCTACACCTTC
V gene: TRBV4-1; clone size: -; D gene: -; J gene: TRBJ1-6; CDR3 protein: CASSQVSRNSPLHF; CDR3 DNA: TGCGCCAGCAGCCAAGTCTCCCGGAATTCACCCCTCCACTTT
V gene: TRBV5-6; clone size: few; D gene: TRBD1; J gene: TRBJ1-1; CDR3 protein: CASSLGPPGQGGEAFF; CDR3 DNA: TGTGCCAGCAGCTTGGGCCCCCCAGGACAGGGAGGTGAAGCTTTCTTT
V gene: TRBV6-5; clone size: few; D gene: TRBD1; J gene: TRBJ1-5; CDR3 protein: CASSRTGAPGEPQHF; CDR3 DNA: TGTGCCAGCAGCCGGACAGGGGCCCCTGGAGAGCCCCAGCATTTT
V gene: TRBV6-5; clone size: few; D gene: -; J gene: TRBJ2-1; CDR3 protein: CASSYSQGPNEQFF; CDR3 DNA: TGTGCCAGCAGTTACTCGCAGGGGCCCAATGAGCAGTTCTTC
V gene: TRBV18; clone size: many; D gene: -; J gene: TRBJ1-2; CDR3 protein: CASSPFEGSNYGYTF; CDR3 DNA: TGTGCCAGCTCACCTTTCGAGGGGTCTAACTATGGCTACACCTTC
V gene: TRBV20-1; clone size: -; D gene: -; J gene: TRBJ2-7; CDR3 protein: CSATRAGALLGDEQYF; CDR3 DNA: TGCAGTGCCACGAGGGCAGGGGCCCTTCTGGGCGACGAGCAGTACTTC
V gene: TRBV20-1; clone size: few; D gene: TRBD1; J gene: TRBJ2-1; CDR3 protein: CSAPPGDRGRGVQFF; CDR3 DNA: TGCAGTGCTCCGCCGGGGGACAGGGGGCGAGGAGTCCAGTTCTTC
V gene: TRBV9; clone size: -; D gene: TRBD1; J gene: TRBJ2-5; CDR3 protein: CASSDGTGGSQETQYF; CDR3 DNA: TGTGCCAGCAGCGACGGGACAGGGGGTTCTCAAGAGACCCAGTACTTC
V gene: TRBV5-1; clone size: many; D gene: TRBD1; J gene: TRBJ2-3; CDR3 protein: CASNSGQGSTDTQYF; CDR3 DNA: TGCGCCAGCAACTCCGGACAGGGGAGCACAGATACGCAGTATTTT
V gene: TRBV7-2; clone size: few; D gene: -; J gene: TRBJ2-3; CDR3 protein: CASSFGRGGGAADTQYF; CDR3 DNA: TGTGCCAGCAGCTTTGGTCGCGGAGGGGGGGCCGCAGATACGCAGTATTTT
V gene: TRBV30; clone size: -; D gene: TRBD1; J gene: TRBJ1-1; CDR3 protein: CACALTGGTEAFF; CDR3 DNA: TGTGCCTGTGCGTTAACAGGGGGCACTGAAGCTTTCTTT
V gene: TRBV27; clone size: -; D gene: -; J gene: TRBJ2-2; CDR3 protein: CASRQGGTMNTGELFF; CDR3 DNA: TGTGCCAGCAGACAAGGGGGTACAATGAACACCGGGGAGCTGTTTTTT
V gene: TRBV15; clone size: -; D gene: TRBD1; J gene: TRBJ1-1; CDR3 protein: CATSAPGQGRIGAFF; CDR3 DNA: TGTGCCACCAGCGCACCGGGACAGGGCCGTATCGGAGCTTTCTTT
V gene: TRBV5-1; clone size: few; D gene: -; J gene: TRBJ2-2; CDR3 protein: CASSLRASNTGELFF; CDR3 DNA: TGCGCCAGCAGCTTGAGGGCTTCGAACACCGGGGAGCTGTTTTTT